The 8 T cell receptor beta chains below were found in one sample sequenced in a study of cytomegalovirus exposure and HLA in healthy donors. Primers included in the PCR were 60 Vbeta and 13 Jbeta primers. The assay was immunoSEQ multiplex PCR, and TCRdb's table has in-frame clones only and misses some. The data show about 83,000 clones, 70% to 75% seen once. The sequenced material came from PBMCs. The receptors originated from a man aged 55-75 years in good health and CMV-seronegative.

The genes are TRBV9 and TRBJ1-2; 8 bases fit TRBD1. Germline CDR1 and CDR2: SGDLS and YYNGEE. Trimming cost V 0 bases and J 5 bases; bases outside gene matches: 9. The CDR3 is made up of 16 amino acids. The CDR3 is CASSVDEQGVYYGYTF. CDR3 bases: TGTGCCAGCAGCGTAGACGAACAGGGGGTCTATTATGGCTACACCTTC.

The V call is TRBV7-9, the J call TRBJ1-1; D perhaps matches TRBD1 (5 bases). The germline V gene encodes CDR1 SEHNR and CDR2 FQNEAQ (reference sequence). The CDR3 totals 17 residues. V was cut by 5 bases and J by 0 bases, with 19 bases left in between. The CDR3 nucleotides read TGTGCCAGCAGCCGACGGGGGGGACTTATTGTGAACACTGAAGCTTTCTTT. Its protein is CASSRRGGLIVNTEAFF.

This clone was recorded only once. V is TRBV9 and J is TRBJ2-1, with 8 nucleotides matching TRBD1. With V trimmed by 4 bases and J by 2 bases, 8 bases remained unmatched. This CDR3 has 16 residues. The germline V gene has CDR1 SGDLS and CDR2 YYNGEE. CDR3 coding DNA: TGTGCCAGCAGCCCTCCAGGGACAGGCGCCTACAATGAGCAGTTCTTC. Translated: CASSPPGTGAYNEQFF.

A few counts support this clone. The V and J genes are TRBV6-6 and TRBJ2-5; 7 bases align to TRBD1. Germline V gene sequence: CDR1 MNHNY, CDR2 SVGAGI (reference sequence). After removal of 5 bases from V and 2 bases from J, the junction contained 8 bases not matched to a gene. The CDR3 extends over 15 amino acids. The CDR3 nucleotides read TGTGCCAGCAGTGCGGAGGACAGGATACAAGAGACCCAGTACTTC. Residues: CASSAEDRIQETQYF.

As to this clone: Germline and junction disagree at one end, which may indicate a read error. The chain combines TRBV7-7 with TRBJ2-1, with a weak D call TRBD2 (7 bases). The CDR3 extends over 13 amino acids. The germline CDR1 and CDR2 sequences are SSHAT and FNYEAQ (reference sequence). CDR3: CASSRGGPNEQFF. The CDR3 bases are TGTGCTAGCAGCCGCGGGGGCCCCAATGAGCAGTTCTTC.

The chain couples TRBV2 to TRBJ1-6; D might be TRBD1 (6 bases). Germline V CDR1 and CDR2: SNHLY, FYNNEI. This CDR3 has 15 residues. Trimming took 1 base from V and 5 from J, leaving 9 bases between them. The CDR3 nucleotides read TGTGCCAGCAGTGAAGTAAGGACAGATAATTCACCCCTCCACTTT. Residues: CASSEVRTDNSPLHF. Based on the CDR3 plus reference TRBV2 and TRBJ1-6, the full variable domain is EPEVTQTPSHQVTQMGQEVILRCVPISNHLYFYWYRQILGQKVEFLVSFYNNEISEKSEIFDDQFSVERPDGSNFTLKIRSTKLEDSAMYFCASSEVRTDNSPLHFGNGTRLTVT.

The chain combines TRBV9 with TRBJ2-7; D is possibly TRBD1 (5 bases). CDR3 length: 14 residues. V lost 0 bases to trimming and J lost 3 bases, with 10 bases between them. Germline V gene sequence: CDR1 SGDLS, CDR2 YYNGEE. CDR3 DNA sequence: TGTGCCAGCAGCGTAGCTTGGGGCGGCTACGAGCAGTACTTC. Its translation is CASSVAWGGYEQYF.

The chain carries TRBV11-1 and TRBJ2-5, with 11 bases lining up with TRBD1. The tail of the sequence fits TRBJ2-7 better, so the J call may be wrong. In germline, CDR1 is SGHAT, CDR2 FQDESV (reference sequence). The CDR3 length is 15 residues. The CDR3 region is CASSVGTGGSYEQYF. The CDR3 nucleotides read TGTGCCAGCAGCGTCGGGACAGGGGGGTCCTACGAGCAGTACTTC.